Shown below are 26 T cell receptor beta chains from a single sample sequenced in a study of shared clonotypes between healthy human individuals. Generated by immunoSEQ multiplex PCR, the TCRdb table keeps only in-frame clones and is missing some. The sample yields 2 million to 2.5 million clones, almost 96% seen once. The sample comprised naive CD4+ T cells sorted from blood. Subset of the sample: CD45RA+ positively selected. Source of these receptors: a man aged 18 to 35 in good health.

The chain has TRBV4-1 and TRBJ1-4, with unresolved D. Trimming cost V 0 bases and J 2 bases, with 7 bases left between them. Germline lookup yields CDR1 MGHRA and CDR2 YSYEKL. CDR3 size: 15 residues. The CDR3 sequence is CASSQETGTNEKLFF. CDR3 DNA: TGCGCCAGCAGCCAAGAAACTGGGACTAATGAAAAACTGTTTTTT.

The chain uses TRBV6-5 and TRBJ2-3; TRBD2 matches at 8 bases. The CDR3 loop spans 13 amino acids. V lost 11 bases to trimming and J lost 7 bases; unmatched junction nucleotides: 11. The germline V gene has CDR1 MNHEY and CDR2 SVGAGI. The CDR3 bases are TGTGCCGCCGGGGGGGCCGATAAAAATACGCAGTATTTT. Translating gives CAAGGADKNTQYF.

The chain joins TRBV6-5 to TRBJ1-5, with TRBD1 as a possible D gene (6 bases). Germline V CDR1 and CDR2: MNHEY, SVGAGI. Trimming stripped 6 bases from V and 4 bases from J, with 10 bases between. This CDR3 has 13 amino acids. CDR3 in DNA: TGTGCCAGCAGCGCAGGGGTAAATCAGCCCCAGCATTTT. Its protein is CASSAGVNQPQHF.

V gene TRBV30 combines with J gene TRBJ2-7; 9 positions match TRBD1. The CDR3 covers 15 residues. Germline CDR1 and CDR2: GTSNPN and SVGIG (reference sequence). The J segment lost 7 bases and the V segment lost 2 bases, leaving 12 bases of the junction unmatched. CDR3 loop: CAWSTPTGGRWEQYF. The DNA for the CDR3 is TGTGCCTGGAGTACACCGACAGGGGGACGATGGGAGCAGTACTTC.

The genes are TRBV10-1 and TRBJ2-2, with D possibly called TRBD1 or TRBD2 (5 bases each). V lost 2 bases and J 12 bases, leaving 13 bases between the germline ends. CDR3 length: 13 amino acids. CDR1 and CDR2 from the germline V gene are WNHNN and SYGVQD (reference sequence). Written as DNA, the CDR3 is TGCGCCAGCAGTGAGGGGGACCGAGGGAAGCTGTTTTTT. Encoded protein: CASSEGDRGKLFF.

This clone was counted only a few times. The chain links TRBV5-1 to TRBJ1-1, with a tentative D call TRBD1 (5 bases). Germline-derived CDR1 and CDR2 are SGHRS and YFSETQ. This CDR3 is built from 14 residues. Trimming took off 3 bases at V and 6 bases at J, with 15 bases between the two ends. The CDR3 DNA reads as TGCGCCAGCAGCTCCAGACAGAGTAACGCTGAAGCTTTCTTT. Its protein is CASSSRQSNAEAFF.

The chain employs TRBV6-6 and TRBJ2-7; the match to TRBD1 covers 7 bases. J lost 0 bases, V lost 6 bases, and 8 bases had no gene match. The CDR3 has 15 amino acids. Germline assignment: CDR1 MNHNY and CDR2 SVGAGI (reference sequence). This CDR3 is CASSNAGTVSYEQYF. The CDR3 nucleotides are TGTGCCAGCAGCAATGCCGGGACAGTCTCCTACGAGCAGTACTTC.

The V call is TRBV18, the J call TRBJ1-6; 7 nucleotides align to TRBD1. The V gene's germline CDR1 is KGHSH and CDR2 LQKENI. This CDR3 has 12 residues. J was trimmed by 12 bases and V by 3 bases; bases with no gene match: 2. The CDR3 region has the DNA TGTGCCAGCTCACCCCGACAGGGACCCCTCCACTTT. It yields the protein CASSPRQGPLHF.

The chain joins TRBV9 to TRBJ1-5; 8 bases match TRBD1. The CDR3 has 18 amino acids. The ends lost 6 bases at V and 4 bases at J; junction bases unmatched: 18. Germline loops: CDR1 SGDLS, CDR2 YYNGEE. For the CDR3, the DNA is TGTGCCAGCACCAAAAACGGACAGGGACCCCTAAAGAATCAGCCCCAGCATTTT. Its protein is CASTKNGQGPLKNQPQHF.

V usage is TRBV15 and J usage is TRBJ2-5; D assignment may be TRBD1 or TRBD2 (5 bases each). This CDR3 has 17 amino acids. Germline CDR1 reads LNHNV; CDR2 reads YYDKDF (reference sequence). Trimming left V 0 bases short and J 5 bases short, with 19 bases between. CDR3 protein: CATSRDPTRGSGETQYF. The CDR3 DNA reads as TGTGCCACCAGCAGAGATCCCACCCGGGGTTCAGGGGAGACCCAGTACTTC.

The CDR3 DNA reads TGTGCCAGCTCACCGGGGGACCCGATGAACACTGAAGCTTTCTTT. This sequence encodes CASSPGDPMNTEAFF. The gene calls are TRBV18 and TRBJ1-1, with a possible D match to TRBD1 (5 bases). V lost 3 bases to trimming and J lost 0 bases, with 11 bases between them. This CDR3 comprises 15 residues. Germline CDR1 and CDR2: KGHSH and LQKENI.

DNA of the CDR3: TGTGCCAGCAGCTTGGGGGACAGGGGATACGAGCAGTACTTC. This encodes CASSLGDRGYEQYF. V and J are TRBV5-6 and TRBJ2-7, with TRBD1 identical over 10 bases. Germline CDR1 SGHDT, CDR2 YYEEEE. The V gene end was trimmed by 0 bases and the J gene end by 4 bases; junction bases not matched to a gene: 1. The CDR3 is 14 residues long.

V and J are TRBV30 and TRBJ2-7, with D maybe TRBD2 (6 bases). Deletions cut 4 bases from V and 4 bases from J, with 14 bases between. Germline V lookup: CDR1 GTSNPN, CDR2 SVGIG (reference sequence). The CDR3 is 13 residues long. The CDR3 DNA reads as TGTGCCTGGAATACGGGACTCCATTACGAGCAGTACTTC. It encodes CAWNTGLHYEQYF.

This sequence joins TRBV4-1 and TRBJ2-5; TRBD2 matches at 15 bases. Germline loops: CDR1 MGHRA, CDR2 YSYEKL. This CDR3 is 16 amino acids long. Unmatched junction bases numbered 2, after V lost 4 bases and J lost 2 bases. The CDR3 loop is CASSPGTSGGQETQYF. CDR3 nucleotides: TGCGCCAGCAGCCCCGGGACTAGCGGGGGGCAAGAGACCCAGTACTTC.

The rearrangement links TRBV6-5 to TRBJ2-3; unclear D gene. Germline loops: CDR1 MNHEY, CDR2 SVGAGI. The CDR3 is 11 amino acids. V was trimmed by 6 bases and J by 5 bases, leaving 6 bases between them. Here the CDR3 reads CASRSKDTQYF. The CDR3 bases are TGTGCCAGCAGAAGTAAAGATACGCAGTATTTT.

The genes are TRBV30 and TRBJ2-2; weak D call: TRBD2 (6 bases). This CDR3 comprises 14 residues. The germline gives CDR1 GTSNPN, CDR2 SVGIG (reference sequence). V dropped 0 bases and J dropped 6 bases, with 11 bases sitting between them. The CDR3 DNA sequence: TGTGCCTGGAGTGTGGGGGACTGGTCCGGGGAGCTGTTTTTT. Translation gives CAWSVGDWSGELFF.

About this clone itself: The same CDR3 can be traced to other DNA sequences in this sample. The V call is TRBV11-2, the J call TRBJ2-7; D unclear. Trimming removed 1 base at V and 6 bases at J, with 7 bases between. Germline assignment: CDR1 SGHAT and CDR2 FQNNGV. The CDR3 length is 12 residues. The CDR3 region has the DNA TGTGCCAGCAGCTTAGCTGGCGGCGAGCAGTACTTC. This translates into CASSLAGGEQYF.

In its sample, this clone was seen once. The genes are TRBV5-4 and TRBJ2-3; 8 bases agree with TRBD1. Germline V lookup: CDR1 SGHNT, CDR2 YYREEE (reference sequence). The CDR3 is 15 amino acids. V gave up 5 bases and J gave up 3 bases; unmatched junction bases: 8. The CDR3 protein is CASSFTGGKTDTQYF. Here the CDR3 DNA reads TGTGCCAGCAGTTTTACAGGGGGGAAGACAGATACGCAGTATTTT. Looking up the rest from reference TRBV5-4 and TRBJ2-3 gives the full variable domain: ETGVTQSPTHLIKTRGQQVTLRCSSQSGHNTVSWYQQALGQGPQFIFQYYREEENGRGNFPPRFSGLQFPNYSSELNVNALELDDSALYLCASSFTGGKTDTQYFGPGTRLTVL.

As DNA, the CDR3 is TGTGCCAGCAGCTTAGGGACAGGGGACATCTACGAGCAGTACTTC. It codes for CASSLGTGDIYEQYF. This chain links TRBV11-2 with TRBJ2-7, with TRBD1 matching 9 bases. Germline-derived CDR1 and CDR2 are SGHAT and FQNNGV. The CDR3 spans 15 residues. With V trimmed by 1 base and J by 3 bases, 4 bases remained unmatched.

The chain has TRBV5-1 and TRBJ1-1; D remains unclear. The CDR3 extends over 15 amino acids. Trimming cost V 0 bases and J 1 base, with 10 bases left between them. The V gene's germline CDR1 is SGHRS and CDR2 YFSETQ. CDR3 bases: TGCGCCAGCAGCTTGGGTAGGGAGACGAACACTGAAGCTTTCTTT. Translation: CASSLGRETNTEAFF.

This chain links TRBV5-8 with TRBJ2-1; D is possibly TRBD2 (6 bases). Germline loops: CDR1 SGHTS, CDR2 YDEGEE. Trimming removed 0 bases at V and 0 bases at J, with 16 bases between. The CDR3 runs to 18 residues. The CDR3 spells CASSLVGTSSSSYNEQFF. As DNA, the CDR3 is TGTGCCAGCAGCTTGGTCGGGACTTCCTCGAGCTCCTACAATGAGCAGTTCTTC.

The chain links TRBV9 to TRBJ2-5; possibly TRBD2 for D (7 bases). The CDR3 totals 16 residues. The germline V gene has CDR1 SGDLS and CDR2 YYNGEE. Trimming left V 0 bases short and J 5 bases short, with 17 bases between. The CDR3 region is CASSVERRGRRETQYF. CDR3 coding DNA: TGTGCCAGCAGCGTAGAACGGCGGGGGCGCCGGGAGACCCAGTACTTC.

With respect to this clone: Other DNA sequences of this sample code for an identical CDR3. The chain couples TRBV7-2 to TRBJ2-7, with 7 bases matching TRBD2. V shed 6 bases and J 2 bases; nucleotides not matched to a gene: 7. The CDR3 contains 14 residues. CDR1 is SGHTA, CDR2 FQGNSA, per germline. The CDR3: CASSSGSGPYEQYF. CDR3 bases: TGTGCCAGCAGTTCGGGTAGCGGGCCCTACGAGCAGTACTTC.

The V and J genes are TRBV4-1 and TRBJ2-1, with D perhaps given as TRBD1 or TRBD2 (6 bases each). Trimming pared 6 bases from V and 7 bases from J, leaving 22 bases between. CDR1 and CDR2 from the germline V gene are MGHRA and YSYEKL. CDR3 length: 16 amino acids. CDR3 in amino acids: CASSFDPTRGGNEQFF. CDR3 DNA: TGCGCCAGCAGTTTCGACCCGACTAGAGGGGGTAATGAGCAGTTCTTC.

This clone was observed a single time. This chain connects TRBV2 to TRBJ2-2; D is undetermined. Germline values: CDR1 SNHLY, CDR2 FYNNEI. The CDR3 is 15 amino acids. Trimming shortened V by 8 bases and J by 0 bases, and 13 bases separated the two germline ends. In DNA form, the CDR3 reads TGTGCCAGCGCGTCGGAAGGGTCGAACACCGGGGAGCTGTTTTTT. Protein: CASASEGSNTGELFF.

This clone was counted a single time. The V gene is TRBV7-2, the J gene TRBJ2-7; the match to TRBD2 covers 11 bases. CDR3 length: 15 residues. Germline CDR1 reads SGHTA; CDR2 reads FQGNSA. With V trimmed by 2 bases and J by 2 bases, 2 bases remained unmatched. The CDR3 loop is CASSLNSGGAYEQYF. In nucleotides, the CDR3 is TGTGCCAGCAGCTTAAATAGCGGGGGGGCCTACGAGCAGTACTTC. The full variable domain, rest sourced from reference TRBV7-2 and TRBJ2-7, is GAGVSQSPSNKVTEKGKDVELRCDPISGHTALYWYRQSLGQGLEFLIYFQGNSAPDKSGLPSDRFSAERTGGSVSTLTIQRTQQEDSAVYLCASSLNSGGAYEQYFGPGTRLTVT.